This passage covers 19 T cell receptor beta chains from one sample sequenced in a study of blood T cell repertoires in COVID-19. Using immunoSEQ multiplex PCR, the repertoire was profiled, and TCRdb retains in-frame clones only, with some absent. Of about 180,000 clones in the sample, roughly 83% are singletons; the top ten hold roughly 8.7%. The sequenced sample consisted of PBMCs or T cells enriched from blood (not recorded which). The receptors here all came from a woman in her twenties or thirties who had recovered from COVID-19.

This CDR3 is CASSIGTGNYEQYF. DNA for the CDR3: TGCGCCAGCAGCATCGGGACAGGAAATTACGAGCAGTACTTC. This sequence joins TRBV5-1 and TRBJ2-7; 8 nucleotides agree with TRBD1. Germline V gives CDR1 SGHRS, CDR2 YFSETQ. CDR3 length: 14 residues. Trimming at V came to 4 bases and at J to 4 bases, leaving 7 bases not matched to a gene.

The J gene is TRBJ1-1, the V gene TRBV10-3; D gene uncertain. The germline CDR1 and CDR2 sequences are ENHRY and SYGVKD. The CDR3 is 15 residues long. With 0 bases removed from V and 0 bases from J, the gap between germline ends came to 8 bases. The CDR3 region is CAISESGSMNTEAFF. CDR3 nucleotide sequence: TGTGCCATCAGTGAGTCGGGGAGTATGAACACTGAAGCTTTCTTT.

The chain employs TRBV6-5 and TRBJ2-5, with 7 bases lining up with TRBD1. The V segment lost 11 bases and the J segment 2 bases; nucleotides outside the gene matches: 8. CDR1 is MNHEY, CDR2 SVGAGI, per germline. This CDR3 region has 13 residues. CDR3 sequence (DNA): TGTGCCGGTAATGACAGGGAACAAGAGACCCAGTACTTC. This encodes CAGNDREQETQYF.

The rearrangement links TRBV6-4 to TRBJ2-3; 8 nucleotides match TRBD2. The CDR3 contains 15 residues. From germline, CDR1 is MRHNA and CDR2 SNTAGT. The junction had 12 bases not matched to a gene; V was cut back by 8 bases and J by 5 bases. This CDR3 reads CASLLVAGGVDTQYF. The CDR3 DNA is TGTGCCAGCCTTCTGGTGGCGGGAGGTGTAGATACGCAGTATTTT.

This clone was seen more than once but under ten times. The rearrangement links TRBV12-3 or TRBV12-4 to TRBJ2-3; D gene unclear. This CDR3 comprises 12 residues. Trimming took off 4 bases at V and 6 bases at J, with 8 bases between the two ends. The CDR3 loop is CASSYLVDTQYF. CDR3 sequence (DNA): TGTGCCAGCAGTTACTTAGTGGATACGCAGTATTTT.

The J gene is TRBJ2-7, the V gene TRBV5-5; D not certain. V lost 2 bases, J lost 4 bases, and 7 bases lay in between. The CDR3 sequence is 12 residues long. From germline, CDR1 is SGHKS and CDR2 YYEKEE (reference sequence). The CDR3 bases are TGTGCCAGCAGCTTTGTCCAGTACGAGCAGTACTTC. Translating it yields CASSFVQYEQYF.

This rearrangement joins TRBV5-4 to TRBJ2-7, with 7 nucleotides matching TRBD2. The CDR3 sequence is 14 residues long. The germline gives CDR1 SGHNT, CDR2 YYREEE (reference sequence). J lost 6 bases, V lost 0 bases, and 6 bases had no gene match. The CDR3 loop is CASSLDGTNGEQYF. The CDR3 DNA is TGTGCCAGCAGCTTGGATGGGACTAACGGCGAGCAGTACTTC.

The chain couples TRBV12-3 or TRBV12-4 to TRBJ2-1; 12 bases are a match to TRBD2. V shed 6 bases, J shed 13 bases, and the junction held 4 bases outside the gene matches. This CDR3 has 12 amino acids. The CDR3 nucleotides are TGTGCCAGCAGCACAGGACTAGCGGGACAGTTCTTC. Its protein is CASSTGLAGQFF.

This clone has a handful of counts. An end of the junction differs from the germline gene, which may be a read error. The J gene is TRBJ1-2, the V gene TRBV28, with TRBD1 matching over 7 bases. The CDR3 length is 13 residues. From germline, CDR1 is MDHEN and CDR2 SYDVKM. CDR3 bases: TGTGCCAGCAGTTTATCCTACAGGGACAGAAGGGCCTTC. This gives the protein CASSLSYRDRRAF.

This clone was counted a single time. J is TRBJ1-6 and V is TRBV3-1 (or the pseudogene TRBV3-2); 10 bases agree with TRBD1. This CDR3 has 16 amino acids. The germline gives CDR1 LGHDT, CDR2 YNNKEL (reference sequence). After removal of 4 bases from V and 10 bases from J, the junction contained 10 bases not matched to a gene. The CDR3 DNA sequence: TGTGCCAGCAGCCTAAGAGGGGGACAGGGGAAATCACCCCTCCACTTT. Translating it yields CASSLRGGQGKSPLHF.

The chain carries TRBV3-1 (or the pseudogene TRBV3-2) and TRBJ2-5; 9 nucleotides align to TRBD2. The CDR3 length is 17 residues. Germline V gene data show CDR1 as LGHDT and CDR2 as YNNKEL (reference sequence). The V segment lost 0 bases and the J segment 0 bases; nucleotides outside the gene matches: 5. CDR3 DNA: TGTGCCAGCAGCCAAGATCTGCTAGCGGGACACCAAGAGACCCAGTACTTC. Protein product: CASSQDLLAGHQETQYF.

This chain links TRBV2 with TRBJ1-1; D may be TRBD1 (6 bases). The CDR3 sequence is 17 residues long. CDR1 is SNHLY and CDR2 is FYNNEI in the germline V gene. V was trimmed by 6 bases and J by 1 base, leaving 21 bases between them. Here the CDR3 reads CASRDSRSRQENTEAFF. CDR3 coding DNA: TGTGCCAGCAGGGATTCCCGCAGTAGACAGGAGAACACTGAAGCTTTCTTT.

V gene TRBV29-1 combines with J gene TRBJ2-3, with TRBD1 matching over 9 bases. CDR1 SQVTM and CDR2 ANQGSEA come from the germline V gene. This CDR3 is 16 amino acids long. With V trimmed by 6 bases and J by 5 bases, 15 bases remained unmatched. Here the CDR3 DNA reads TGCAGCGTACGGGACAGGGTCCGCGTAAGGGTAGATACGCAGTATTTT. This encodes CSVRDRVRVRVDTQYF.

The chain links TRBV5-4 to TRBJ2-3; 10 bases are a match to TRBD1. The CDR3 loop spans 16 amino acids. Germline CDR1 and CDR2: SGHNT and YYREEE (reference sequence). The ends lost 4 bases at V and 2 bases at J; junction bases unmatched: 7. The CDR3, as DNA: TGTGCCAGCAGCAAAAAGGGACAGGGGTACACAGATACGCAGTATTTT. It yields the protein CASSKKGQGYTDTQYF.

V gene TRBV19 combines with J gene TRBJ2-3; D is ambiguous. V was cut by 3 bases and J by 1 base, with 14 bases left in between. The CDR3 spans 16 residues. The germline CDR1 and CDR2 sequences are LNHDA and SQIVND (reference sequence). The CDR3 reads CASSITGSEGTDTQYF. The DNA for the CDR3 is TGTGCCAGTAGTATTACCGGAAGTGAGGGCACAGATACGCAGTATTTT.

This chain uses TRBV9 with TRBJ2-2; 12 positions match TRBD2. Germline-derived CDR1 and CDR2 are SGDLS and YYNGEE. The CDR3 length is 14 residues. Trimming cost V 5 bases and J 8 bases; bases outside gene matches: 4. The CDR3 is CASRGLAGRGELFF. In DNA, the CDR3 is TGTGCCAGCAGAGGACTAGCGGGAAGGGGGGAGCTGTTTTTT.

Concerning this clone: The sample holds other DNA sequences that translate to the same CDR3. J is TRBJ2-7 and V is TRBV7-8, with 13 bases lining up with TRBD2. The trim removed 5 bases at V and 0 bases at J, leaving 4 bases unmatched. This CDR3 has 16 amino acids. Germline V gene lookup returns CDR1 SGHVS and CDR2 FQNEAQ. The DNA of the CDR3 is TGTGCCAGCAGCCTACGGACTAGCGGGAGCTCCTACGAGCAGTACTTC. It translates to CASSLRTSGSSYEQYF.

This clone was detected only a few times. The chain combines TRBV5-1 with TRBJ1-5, with D tentatively TRBD1 (6 bases). Trimming removed 2 bases from V and 7 bases from J, with 10 bases in between. This CDR3 is built from 13 residues. The germline V gene encodes CDR1 SGHRS and CDR2 YFSETQ. The CDR3 coding sequence is TGCGCCAGCAGCTTCAGGGGTCTGCAGCCCCAGCATTTT. This gives the protein CASSFRGLQPQHF.

The CDR3 loop reads CASSSGLAKYF. CDR3 bases: TGTGCCAGCAGTTCGGGACTAGCCAAGTACTTC. V gene TRBV12-3 or TRBV12-4 combines with J gene TRBJ2-4; 9 bases map to TRBD2. V was clipped by 4 bases and J by 14 bases; unmatched bases: 3. The CDR3 spans 11 residues.